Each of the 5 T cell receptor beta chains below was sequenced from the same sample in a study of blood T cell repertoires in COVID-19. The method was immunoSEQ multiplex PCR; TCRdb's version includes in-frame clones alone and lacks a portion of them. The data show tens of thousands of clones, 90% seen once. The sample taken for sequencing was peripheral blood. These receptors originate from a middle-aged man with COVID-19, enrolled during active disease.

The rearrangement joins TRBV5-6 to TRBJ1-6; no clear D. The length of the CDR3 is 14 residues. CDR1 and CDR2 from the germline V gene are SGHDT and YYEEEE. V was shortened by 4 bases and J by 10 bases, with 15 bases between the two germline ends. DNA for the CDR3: TGTGCCAGCAGCCACCGGGAGTTTAACTCACCCCTCCACTTT. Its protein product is CASSHREFNSPLHF.

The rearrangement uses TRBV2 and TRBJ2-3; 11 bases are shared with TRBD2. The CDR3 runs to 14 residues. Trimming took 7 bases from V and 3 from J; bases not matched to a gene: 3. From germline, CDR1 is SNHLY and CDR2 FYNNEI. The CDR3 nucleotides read TGTGCCAGCAAGACTAGCGGGATGACAGATACGCAGTATTTT. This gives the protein CASKTSGMTDTQYF.

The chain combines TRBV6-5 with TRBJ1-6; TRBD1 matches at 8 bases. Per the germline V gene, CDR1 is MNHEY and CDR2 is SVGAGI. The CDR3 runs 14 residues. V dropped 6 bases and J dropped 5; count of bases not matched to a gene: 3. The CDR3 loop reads CASSRTGNNSPLHF. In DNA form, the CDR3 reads TGTGCCAGCAGCCGGACAGGGAATAATTCACCCCTCCACTTT.

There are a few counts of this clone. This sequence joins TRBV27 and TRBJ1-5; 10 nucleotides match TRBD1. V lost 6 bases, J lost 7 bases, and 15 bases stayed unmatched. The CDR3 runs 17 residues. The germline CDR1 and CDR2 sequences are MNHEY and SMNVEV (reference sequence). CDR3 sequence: CASSGTGVGVGLQPQHF. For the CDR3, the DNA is TGTGCCAGCAGCGGGACAGGGGTCGGAGTGGGGTTACAGCCCCAGCATTTT.

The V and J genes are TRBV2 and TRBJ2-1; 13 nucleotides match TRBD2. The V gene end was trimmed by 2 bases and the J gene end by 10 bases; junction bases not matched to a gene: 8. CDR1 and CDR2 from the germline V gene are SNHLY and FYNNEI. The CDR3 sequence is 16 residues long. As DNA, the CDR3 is TGTGCCAGCAGTGAAACAGGGACTAGCGGGATTAGGGAGCAGTTCTTC. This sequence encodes CASSETGTSGIREQFF.